The T cell receptor (beta chain) under discussion was sequenced for a study of cytomegalovirus exposure and HLA in healthy donors (dated by TCRdb to 2017 to 2019). For the wider study: In an earlier analysis of 587 of the donors, 250 to 300 Gb of sequence data and 120 million or so unique TCR beta sequences from 150 million to 200 million T cells were reported. The genetic ancestry cluster associated with self-reported Caucasian donors included over 65% of the 398 genotyped donors. Alongside the repertoire data, information on donor age, sex, ethnicity and CMV serostatus was compiled. Every repertoire in the discovery cohort had been generated on one and the same sequencing platform. In the later analysis, no new phenotypic data were used to find candidate immune exposures; instead, reliance was placed on TCR beta sequences and their occurrence across donors. Both class I and class II loci were covered by HLA typing, at four-digit resolution. About 330 gigabases of sequencing data and around 90 million unique TCR sequences made up an early release that covered approximately 650 HLA-typed donors. Genome-wide SNP genotypes for about three fifths of the roughly 700 donors were used in a later genetic analysis, which treated that subset as a discovery cohort. Along with the approximately 650-subject first cohort, a separate validation cohort of more than 90 different subjects was used. Four or five DR-DQ haplotypes were handled as single units for association and clustering because linkage in the cohort was strong. On average, about 240,000 unique TCR beta nucleotide sequences were sequenced per donor among roughly 430 genotyped donors of the cohort, with roughly 18% of those sequences being non-productive. The T cell repertoires of under 700 subjects were profiled by immunosequencing and related to cytomegalovirus serostatus. The study combined high-throughput TCR immunosequencing, statistical association of individual TCRs with disease status, and machine learning to predict cytomegalovirus infection status. The study was designed to test whether signatures of past pathogen exposure could be identified by cataloging public T cell receptors. A later analysis re-examined previously published TCR beta repertoires from more than 650 donors and added high-resolution HLA genotyping to investigate patterns of TCR occurrence. The number of donors typed differed by locus, with about 629-630 for A, B, C, DRB1 and DQB1, roughly 520 for DQA1, 600 to 610 for DPA1, and 400 to 490 for DPB1. In an earlier analysis of 587 of the donors, high-throughput TCR beta sequencing was used to judge whether each TCR beta V gene segment behaved as functional or pseudogenic.

Broader findings and caveats from the paper: A few of the identified cytomegalovirus-associated TCR beta chains were confirmed in vitro to be specific for cytomegalovirus antigens. In a later analysis, HLA-associated TCR beta chains showed more clonal expansion and lower generation probabilities than non-associated chains that were equally common. Cytomegalovirus status was reported to be diagnosed by the classifier with high specificity and sensitivity in both the original and validation cohorts. At a false discovery rate of 0.05, a later analysis linked approximately 18,000 TCR beta sequences to specific HLA alleles. According to a later analysis, parvovirus B19, influenza, CMV and Epstein-Barr virus appeared linked to several top co-occurrence clusters. Strong co-occurrence of HLA alleles, especially DR and DQ, made assigning TCR associations to individual alleles difficult. V-gene and J-gene trimming of TCR beta chains was associated with a missense DCLRE1C variant in a later genetic analysis, and the association was replicated in an independent cohort. Because counts were too low, around 18 rarely observed V segments, including chromosome 9 orphons, were left out of the earlier analysis of over 550 of the donors. In this cohort, only TCR beta chains were sequenced, and detectable features were limited by the absence of alpha or paired-chain data. A total of 150 or so TCR beta chains were listed by the study as associated with cytomegalovirus. According to a later analysis, TCR association rates differed among HLA loci, with DRB1 alleles showing the most associated TCRs and HLA-C alleles showing the fewest. For the cohort, immune exposure information was limited to CMV serostatus. According to the authors, the approach could potentially be generalized to other disease states and immunological phenotypes. Linkage disequilibrium might explain the correlated functional status among segregating V segments, but an unknown experimental factor could not be excluded. A further reported finding was that TCR beta sequences accurately predicted the HLA-A and HLA-B alleles for most subjects in the first cohort. Some IMGT-functional V segments, including TRBV6-2 and TRBV6-3, could not be told apart with the 87-base-pair reads, so those segments were excluded. Presence/absence analyses assumed roughly uniform sequencing depth across donors, an assumption that may not hold. Because HLA typing was unavailable for some donors at each locus, only the typed subset was used in association tests. While some public TCRs were present in many individuals, most TCR sequences turned up only very rarely across donors. The sequencing pipeline was judged likely to have produced a cluster of highly shared sequence variants as a technical artifact. Most CMV-associated TCR beta chains appeared to be HLA-restricted in a later analysis, and the HLA associations seemed to be driven largely by CMV exposure. In an earlier analysis of around 600 of the donors, most TCR beta V segments were observed in productive rearrangements about 90% or about 30% of the time, broadly matching IMGT annotations. In a later genetic analysis, fewer N-insertions in productive TCRs were reported among donors in an Asian-associated ancestry cluster than the approximately 670-donor mean.

Note on this clone: There is no known antigen for this receptor. No base qualities exist here, and no much larger clone lies one base off it.

The cohort consisted of 666 healthy bone marrow donors. At the time of sampling, all cohort members were nominally healthy, though unrecorded immune exposures were likely present. The donor tested CMV seronegative, placing the donor among the 350 to 400 seronegative members of the cohort. Every donor gave a peripheral blood sample, and the peripheral blood mononuclear cells from that sample were used for TCR beta sequencing. The Qiagen DNeasy Blood Extraction Kit was used to extract genomic DNA from the blood cell samples. From a lookup of the germline V gene, CDR1 and CDR2 are SGHRS and YFSETQ. V is cut back by 6 bases and J by 1 base, with 5 bases in the junction unmatched. The CDR3 has 15 amino acids, counting the end cysteine and phenylalanine. The only DNA kept is the CDR3, 45 bases in frame from the first base. The library was built by means of the immunoSEQ multiplex PCR assay. For the multiplex PCR, a mixture combining 60 forward primers for TCR Vbeta segments and 13 reverse primers for TCR Jbeta segments was used. The CDR3 region of rearranged TCR beta genes was amplified from genomic DNA with a multiplex PCR assay. On the Illumina HiSeq System, the amplified TCR beta libraries were sequenced as 87-base-pair reads. The source study handled its data this way. Across the roughly 700 repertoires, a later analysis counted tens of millions of unique TCR beta chains, 9.5 million to 12 million of which were shared by at least two donors. To remove PCR and sequencing errors, raw reads were error-corrected and collapsed into unique sequences using a nearest-neighbor algorithm that merged closely related sequences. V, D and J gene segments were assigned by aligning CDR3 sequences to IMGT reference sequences. Each retained sequence needed at least a six-nucleotide match to both a V gene segment and a J gene segment. A rearrangement was called productive if the CDR3 had no stop codons and remained in frame with V and J, and every other rearrangement was called non-productive. CDR3 was defined by IMGT convention, running from the second conserved V-encoded cysteine to the conserved J-encoded phenylalanine. The earlier analysis of 550 to 650 of the donors excluded any sequence lacking an unambiguous match to a single V gene segment. An earlier analysis of over 450 of the donors classified V segments as functional when productive rearrangements were above 56.7% and as segregating when the standard deviation between donors was above 5%. A statistical classification framework was developed to diagnose cytomegalovirus status using the catalog of TCR beta chain sequences. In a later analysis, V and J genes were assigned by comparing TCR nucleotide sequences against IMGT/GENE-DB human TR gene sequences. Using the TCRdist pipeline, a later analysis assigned CDR3 sequences along with most-parsimonious VDJ recombination scenarios. In a later analysis, each TCR beta chain was defined by its CDR3 amino acid sequence together with its V-gene family, and reads lacking a unique V-gene family were excluded. As a way to deal with suspected cross-contamination and a sequencing artifact, a later analysis dropped under 600 nucleotide sequences that were highly shared and had low generation probability. In a later analysis, a clonal expansion index for each public chain was calculated from normalized within-repertoire ranks of inferred template counts. A later analysis computed generation probabilities with a VDJ recombination model fitted to out-of-frame rearrangements, and checked the results against IGoR. Hypergeometric tests were used in a later analysis to score TCR-TCR, TCR-HLA and TCR-CMV co-occurrence, with a repertoire-size bias correction applied to the TCR pairs. A later analysis estimated false discovery rates by permuting HLA or CMV assignments 20 times. In a later analysis, co-occurring TCRs were grouped with DBSCAN, and TCRdist sequence similarity was added when clustering was performed within HLA-allele-positive subsets. Co-occurrence clustering excluded repertoires with fewer than 30,000 or more than 120,000 public chains, plus five with anomalous nucleotide sharing. Imported from immuneACCESS, the table was reduced by TCRdb to in-frame sequences with V and J called. These copies leave out some clones; in studies compared against another copy, an unresolved V gene accounts for under half, and the cause of the remainder is not known. V, J and clone size were drawn from that table, and D and trimming were deduced from the DNA. Recorded for this sample are around 200,000 clones; around 83% of them occurred a single time. About 1.6% of the sample lies in the top ten.

The sequence derives from a man aged 45-60 years in good health and CMV-seronegative. The source material was PBMCs. The V and J genes are TRBV5-1 and TRBJ2-3, and TRBD2 matches 10 of the central bases. CDR3 region: CASNPSGSGTDTQYF. The nucleotide sequence reads TGCGCCAGCAACCCTAGCGGGAGTGGCACAGATACGCAGTATTTT.